Shown below are 18 T cell receptor beta chains from a single sample sequenced in a study of T-cell reconstitution after alpha-beta-depleted transplantation in children. TCRbeta library construction was performed incorporating unique molecular identifiers. MiXCR, applied by TCRdb to the PCR reads, yields one record per CDR3 protein. This sample has about 870,000 distinct CDR3 sequences, with around 15% found just once. The source was PBMCs, mostly from graft donor cells, collected 360 days after TCRalphabeta/CD19-depleted stem cell transplant. The origin of the receptors is a male patient younger than 18 who had a stem cell transplant for acute lymphoblastic leukemia, so the T cells may come from the graft donor.

In this sample, this clonotype turned up a few times. The V call is TRBV5-1, the J call TRBJ2-2; maybe TRBD2 (6 bases). CDR3 length: 17 residues. Germline lookup yields CDR1 SGHRS and CDR2 YFSETQ. Trimming took off 0 bases at V and 4 bases at J, with 16 bases between the two ends. The CDR3 DNA sequence: TGCGCCAGCAGCTTGGGGAAGGCGGGGACGGTCACCGGGGAGCTGTTTTTT. Its protein is CASSLGKAGTVTGELFF. The complete variable domain, with remaining parts taken from reference TRBV5-1 and TRBJ2-2, reads KAGVTQTPRYLIKTRGQQVTLSCSPISGHRSVSWYQQTPGQGLQFLFEYFSETQRNKGNFPGRFSGRQFSNSRSEMNVSTLELGDSALYLCASSLGKAGTVTGELFFGEGSRLTVL.

In its sample, this clonotype was seen a few times. The chain uses TRBV10-3 and TRBJ2-1; perhaps TRBD1 as D (5 bases). Germline loops: CDR1 ENHRY, CDR2 SYGVKD. Between the trimmed V and J ends, which lost 2 bases and 12 bases, there was a span of 11 bases. The CDR3 loop spans 12 amino acids. The CDR3 nucleotides are TGTGCCATCAGTGAGAGGGGCCAGTCGCAGTTCTTC. It yields the protein CAISERGQSQFF.

This clonotype was seen many times. The chain carries TRBV6-1 and TRBJ2-3; 7 bases line up with TRBD1. Germline values: CDR1 MNHNS, CDR2 SASEGT. The CDR3 has 15 amino acids. Trimming cost V 5 bases and J 0 bases; bases outside gene matches: 5. The CDR3 region is CASSPDRASTDTQYF. The CDR3 DNA sequence: TGTGCCAGCAGTCCAGACAGGGCTAGCACAGATACGCAGTATTTT.

The table lists this clonotype with many counts. This sequence joins TRBV13 and TRBJ2-7; D ambiguous. CDR1 is PRHDT, CDR2 FYEKMQ, per germline (reference sequence). The CDR3 loop spans 12 amino acids. V lost 3 bases and J 3 bases, leaving 6 bases between the germline ends. The CDR3 region is CASSFRFYEQYF. The CDR3 DNA reads TGTGCCAGCAGCTTCAGGTTCTACGAGCAGTACTTC. The variable domain in full, completed from reference TRBV13 and TRBJ2-7, reads AAGVIQSPRHLIKEKRETATLKCYPIPRHDTVYWYQQGPGQDPQFLISFYEKMQSDKGSIPDRFSAQQFSDYHSELNMSSLELGDSALYFCASSFRFYEQYFGPGTRLTVT.

This chain links TRBV18 with TRBJ1-5, with 8 bases identical to TRBD1. Trimming cost V 6 bases and J 0 bases; bases outside gene matches: 13. The CDR3 totals 18 residues. CDR1 KGHSH and CDR2 LQKENI come from the germline V gene. Here the CDR3 DNA reads TGTGCCAGCTCCCTGAGGACAGGGAATTCCTATAGCAATCAGCCCCAGCATTTT. Translated: CASSLRTGNSYSNQPQHF.

This clonotype was found many times. The rearrangement links TRBV29-1 to TRBJ2-1; 8 nucleotides line up with TRBD1. The germline CDR1 and CDR2 sequences are SQVTM and ANQGSEA. The CDR3 contains 12 residues. Trimming cost V 7 bases and J 6 bases; bases outside gene matches: 5. The DNA for the CDR3 is TGCAGCGCGCGACAGGGGACCAATGAGCAGTTCTTC. The encoded protein is CSARQGTNEQFF.

This clonotype occurred a few times. The chain couples TRBV2 to TRBJ2-5; 7 nucleotides line up with TRBD1. Per germline, CDR1 SNHLY and CDR2 FYNNEI. The V segment lost 9 bases and the J segment 0 bases; nucleotides outside the gene matches: 7. CDR3 length: 14 residues. For the CDR3, the DNA is TGTGCCAGGGGGACAGTGAAGTACCAAGAGACCCAGTACTTC. It yields the protein CARGTVKYQETQYF.

This clonotype came up a few times. The rearrangement joins TRBV9 to TRBJ2-7; D remains ambiguous. The CDR3 contains 13 residues. CDR1 and CDR2 (germline): SGDLS, YYNGEE. V shed 2 bases and J shed 5 bases, with 11 bases lying between them. CDR3 loop: CASSVRWSHEQYF. CDR3 in DNA: TGTGCCAGCAGCGTTCGCTGGTCCCACGAGCAGTACTTC.

This clonotype showed up just a few times. The CDR3 loop is CASSMRRQAGEAFF. In DNA, the CDR3 is TGTGCCAGTAGTATGCGAAGACAGGCTGGTGAAGCTTTCTTT. V and J are TRBV19 and TRBJ1-1; D perhaps matches TRBD1 (6 bases). CDR1 and CDR2 from the germline V gene are LNHDA and SQIVND (reference sequence). This CDR3 spans 14 amino acids. V was cut by 3 bases and J by 7 bases, with 15 bases left in between. The variable domain in full, completed from reference TRBV19 and TRBJ1-1, reads DGGITQSPKYLFRKEGQNVTLSCEQNLNHDAMYWYRQDPGQGLRLIYYSQIVNDFQKGDIAEGYSVSREKKESFPLTVTSAQKNPTAFYLCASSMRRQAGEAFFGQGTRLTVV.

The chain combines TRBV20-1 with TRBJ2-1, with D maybe TRBD1 (5 bases). V lost 7 bases and J lost 3, with 13 bases in between. The CDR3 extends over 13 amino acids. Germline loops: CDR1 DFQATT, CDR2 SNEGSKA (reference sequence). This chain's CDR3 is CSVFGHNYNEQFF. CDR3 nucleotide sequence: TGCAGTGTGTTCGGACACAACTACAATGAGCAGTTCTTC.

This clonotype was observed a few times. The chain's CDR3 is CASSYSALTQETQYF. The CDR3 DNA follows: TGTGCCAGCAGTTACTCGGCGCTGACCCAAGAGACCCAGTACTTC. This chain links TRBV6-5 with TRBJ2-5, with D hard to call. The V end was cut by 0 bases, the J end by 1 base, with 9 bases between. There are 15 residues in the CDR3. Germline lookup yields CDR1 MNHEY and CDR2 SVGAGI.

This clonotype was detected ten times or more. The CDR3 loop reads CSARDPSGRGNEQFF. The CDR3 nucleotides read TGCAGTGCTAGAGATCCTAGCGGGAGGGGTAATGAGCAGTTCTTC. The rearrangement uses TRBV20-1 and TRBJ2-1; 12 nucleotides line up with TRBD2. The V gene end was trimmed by 0 bases and the J gene end by 7 bases; junction bases not matched to a gene: 4. The CDR3 length is 15 residues. Germline CDR1 reads DFQATT; CDR2 reads SNEGSKA (reference sequence).

This clonotype was picked up a small number of times. The chain is built from TRBV7-8 and TRBJ2-7; D is perhaps TRBD1 or TRBD2 (5 bases each). V was clipped by 4 bases and J by 10 bases, with 23 bases between them. Germline CDR1 reads SGHVS; CDR2 reads FQNEAQ. The CDR3 has 15 residues. This CDR3 reads CASSYIGRDPAVQYF. CDR3 sequence (DNA): TGTGCCAGCAGCTATATAGGCCGGGACCCGGCCGTACAGTACTTC.

This clonotype has a handful of counts. The chain links TRBV4-1 to TRBJ2-3, with TRBD2 matching 10 bases. The ends lost 0 bases at V and 2 bases at J; junction bases unmatched: 8. CDR1 and CDR2 (germline): MGHRA, YSYEKL. The CDR3 runs to 18 residues. For the CDR3, the DNA is TGCGCCAGCAGCCAAGATACCAGCGGGAGGGCGGTCACAGATACGCAGTATTTT. This gives the protein CASSQDTSGRAVTDTQYF.

The rearrangement links TRBV12-3 or TRBV12-4 to TRBJ2-7; D remains unclear. The V end lost 8 bases, the J end lost 4 bases, and 30 bases lay between the germline ends. This CDR3 is built from 18 residues. CDR3 loop: CASCSTSFIKRYGYEQYF. CDR3 sequence (DNA): TGTGCCAGCTGTTCTACATCCTTTATAAAGAGATACGGATACGAGCAGTACTTC.

This clonotype has only a few counts. The V and J genes are TRBV7-9 and TRBJ2-1; D gene unclear. CDR1 and CDR2 from the germline V gene are SEHNR and FQNEAQ (reference sequence). The V and J ends lost 2 bases and 6 bases respectively, with 11 bases between them. CDR3 size: 14 residues. The CDR3 bases are TGTGCCAGCAGCTTATCGGATTGGAGCAATGAGCAGTTCTTC. Its protein product is CASSLSDWSNEQFF.

J is TRBJ2-7 and V is TRBV4-2, with a weak D call TRBD2 (5 bases). Germline V gene sequence: CDR1 LGHNA, CDR2 YNFKEQ. The V end was cut by 1 base, the J end by 4 bases, with 8 bases between. The CDR3 length is 13 residues. In DNA form, the CDR3 reads TGTGCCAGCAGCCAAGGAGACTATTACGAGCAGTACTTC. Residues: CASSQGDYYEQYF.

The chain is built from TRBV5-1 and TRBJ2-7, with no clear D. Trimming left V 3 bases short and J 0 bases short, with 16 bases between. Germline V gene lookup returns CDR1 SGHRS and CDR2 YFSETQ. The CDR3 extends over 16 amino acids. The CDR3 DNA follows: TGCGCCAGCAGCTGGATGGATTCGAGCGCCTCCTACGAGCAGTACTTC. Its protein product is CASSWMDSSASYEQYF.